Listed below are T cell receptor beta chains from one sample, sequenced in a study of blood T cell repertoires in COVID-19. Assay used: immunoSEQ multiplex PCR; TCRdb lists only in-frame clones, some missing. Of about 120,000 clones listed, approximately 91% are singletons. The sequenced material came from peripheral blood. Receptor source: a woman older than 75 with acute or convalescent COVID-19. Each CDR3 is given without its conserved first and last residue.

j_gene | v_gene | CDR3aa
TRBJ1-2 | TRBV5-6 | ASSRVRDGYT
TRBJ2-7 | TRBV28 | ASSWGTSGSHEQY
TRBJ2-2 | TRBV19 | ASSIKTGANTGELF
TRBJ1-1 | TRBV10-3 | AIRGQGTEAF
TRBJ2-3 | TRBV18 | ASSPSLAGAGDTQY
TRBJ2-7 | TRBV29-1 | SVVGTGAAQY
TRBJ2-4 | TRBV24-1 | ATSDPGYKNIQY
TRBJ1-5 | TRBV6-5 | ASSRNRGQNQPQH
TRBJ2-3 | TRBV5-1 | ASSPTFGGRADTQY
TRBJ1-6 | TRBV2 | ASSERSLHNSPLH
TRBJ2-1 | TRBV7-9 | ASNPVEVEQF
TRBJ1-5 | TRBV2 | ASTSWGGNQPQH
TRBJ1-4 | TRBV5-8 | ASSSQGFREKLF
TRBJ1-5 | TRBV7-6 | ASSLGLGDNQPQH
TRBJ1-2 | TRBV2 | ASSWPGGASGYT
TRBJ2-7 | TRBV15 | ATSGWDFYEQY
TRBJ2-7 | TRBV6-5 | ASRQAGANEQY
TRBJ2-3 | TRBV20-1 | SAGLDTQY
TRBJ1-2 | TRBV6-5 | ASSYYLTGAGGYT
TRBJ2-3 | TRBV9 | ASSIWTGSGVTDTQY
TRBJ2-2 | TRBV15 | ATAPQGSRGTGELF
TRBJ1-2 | TRBV6-5 | ASSRQGPDYGYT